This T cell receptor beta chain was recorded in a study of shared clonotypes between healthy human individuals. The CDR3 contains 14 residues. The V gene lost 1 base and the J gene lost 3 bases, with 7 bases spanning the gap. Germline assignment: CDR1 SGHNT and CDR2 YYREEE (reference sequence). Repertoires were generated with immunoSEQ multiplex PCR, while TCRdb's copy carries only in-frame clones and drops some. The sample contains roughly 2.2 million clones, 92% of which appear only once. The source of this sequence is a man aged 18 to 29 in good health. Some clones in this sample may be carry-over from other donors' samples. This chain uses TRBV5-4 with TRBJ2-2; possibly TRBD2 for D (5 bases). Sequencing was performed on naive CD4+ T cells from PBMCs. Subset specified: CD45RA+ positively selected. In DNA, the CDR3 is TGTGCCAGCAGCTTGCAAGCGGACACCGGGGAGCTGTTTTTT. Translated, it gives CASSLQADTGELFF.